The following is a T cell receptor beta chain sequence with its context. These data come from a study of blood T cell repertoires in COVID-19. Study at large: Sources were T cells, B-cell-depleted T cells, or PBMCs; the material itself was cDNA or gDNA.

CDR3 length: 14 amino acids. V was trimmed by 2 bases and J by 7 bases, leaving 11 bases between them. From germline, CDR1 is LGHDT and CDR2 YNNKEL (reference sequence). Original processing methods: Amplification of reference gene primers was used by the study to estimate nucleated cell counts. The method was immunoSEQ multiplex PCR; TCRdb's version includes in-frame clones alone and lacks a portion of them. The D gene and trimming were derived from the DNA, and the V and J assignments and clone size from that table. Of 110,000 to 150,000 clones detected, approximately 84% appear once; the ten largest clones hold about 1.8%.

The TCR sequence derives from a woman aged 60-70 years with acute or convalescent COVID-19. The chain recombines TRBV3-1 (or the pseudogene TRBV3-2) with TRBJ1-4; perhaps TRBD1 as D (5 bases). Material: peripheral blood. DNA for the CDR3: TGTGCCAGCAGCCAAAGGGGTTTTTCTGAAAAACTGTTTTTT. Its translation is CASSQRGFSEKLFF.